The 14 T cell receptor beta chains listed next were all sequenced from one sample in a study of blood T cell repertoires in COVID-19 (dated by TCRdb to about 2020). Libraries were built with the immunoSEQ multiplex PCR assay. TCRdb holds this immuneACCESS table with in-frame rearrangements only. Some clones are missing; in checked studies, unresolved V genes explain under half, and the rest has no known cause. Counted in this sample were over 35,000 clones; 78% of them appeared once. About 30% of the sample belongs to the ten largest clones. The sequencing input was peripheral blood. All receptors derive from a man between 60 and 75 years old with acute or convalescent COVID-19.

This rearrangement joins TRBV15 to TRBJ2-5; the D gene is possibly TRBD2 (6 bases). V was trimmed by 0 bases and J by 5 bases, leaving 7 bases between them. The CDR3 runs 13 residues. From germline, CDR1 is LNHNV and CDR2 YYDKDF (reference sequence). The DNA for the CDR3 is TGTGCCACCAGCAGAGATGGGAGGGAGACCCAGTACTTC. Translating gives CATSRDGRETQYF.

The chain uses TRBV6-4 and TRBJ1-5, with unresolved D. Germline loops: CDR1 MRHNA, CDR2 SNTAGT. The CDR3 is 14 amino acids. The germline V and J ends were trimmed by 4 bases and 9 bases, with 16 bases remaining between them. This chain's CDR3 is CASSVDGGGGPQHF. In nucleotides, the CDR3 is TGTGCCAGCAGTGTAGACGGTGGAGGAGGGCCCCAGCATTTT.

This chain uses TRBV6-2 or TRBV6-3 with TRBJ2-1; 8 nucleotides line up with TRBD2. Germline CDR1 reads MNHEY; CDR2 reads SVGEGT. The CDR3 runs 18 residues. V lost 0 bases to trimming and J lost 0 bases; unmatched junction nucleotides: 7. For the CDR3, the DNA is TGTGCCAGCAGTTACTCGATGCTAGCGGGCTCCTCCTACAATGAGCAGTTCTTC. Protein product: CASSYSMLAGSSYNEQFF.

The chain uses TRBV21-1 and TRBJ2-1; the table assigns TRBD1, which was not confirmed against the DNA. TRBV21-1 is listed as a pseudogene. The CDR3 contains 18 residues. Here the CDR3 reads CASSKTCSGSGSYNEQFF. The CDR3 coding sequence is TGTGCCAGCAGCAAGACTTGCTCAGGGTCGGGCTCCTACAATGAGCAGTTCTTC.

This clone is judged medium-sized. This chain connects TRBV6-2 or TRBV6-3 to TRBJ2-3, with 7 bases aligning to TRBD2. CDR3 size: 15 residues. Germline loops: CDR1 MNHEY, CDR2 SVGEGT. J gave up 4 bases and V 0 bases, and 4 bases lay outside the gene matches. CDR3 residues: CASSYSASGPDTQYF. DNA of the CDR3: TGTGCCAGCAGTTACTCGGCTAGCGGCCCAGATACGCAGTATTTT.

This clone has a handful of counts. The chain employs TRBV6-2 or TRBV6-3 and TRBJ2-2, with D possibly matching TRBD1 (5 bases). V was trimmed by 0 bases and J by 0 bases, leaving 14 bases between them. This CDR3 is built from 18 residues. Looked up from germline, CDR1 is MNHEY and CDR2 is SVGEGT. The CDR3 sequence is CASSYSLGHNSNTGELFF. In nucleotides, the CDR3 is TGTGCCAGCAGTTACTCGCTAGGACACAACTCGAACACCGGGGAGCTGTTTTTT.

CDR3 nucleotides: TGCGCCAGCAGTCCTTTAAACCTCCTAGCGGGACAGGAGACCCAGTACTTC. Its protein product is CASSPLNLLAGQETQYF. This chain joins TRBV10-1 and TRBJ2-5; 9 bases are shared with TRBD2. CDR3 length: 17 residues. Trimming took 5 bases from V and 5 from J; bases not matched to a gene: 15. Germline V gene data show CDR1 as WNHNN and CDR2 as SYGVQD (reference sequence).

The chain couples TRBV11-3 to TRBJ1-6, with D possibly matching TRBD1 (5 bases). Trimming left V 5 bases short and J 5 bases short, with 16 bases between. From germline, CDR1 is SGHNT and CDR2 YENEEA. There are 16 residues in the CDR3. The CDR3 loop is CASSQKGRGNNSPLHF. Here the CDR3 DNA reads TGTGCCAGCAGCCAAAAGGGCCGGGGGAATAATTCACCCCTCCACTTT. The full variable domain, its missing parts supplied by reference TRBV11-3 and TRBJ1-6, is EAGVVQSPRYKIIEKKQPVAFWCNPISGHNTLYWYLQNLGQGPELLIRYENEEAVDDSQLPKDRFSAERLKGVDSTLKIQPAELGDSAVYLCASSQKGRGNNSPLHFGNGTRLTVT.

The V call is TRBV3-1 (or the pseudogene TRBV3-2), the J call TRBJ1-4, with D perhaps TRBD1 (6 bases). Trimming left V 4 bases short and J 7 bases short, with 16 bases between. The germline V gene has CDR1 LGHDT and CDR2 YNNKEL (reference sequence). CDR3 length: 15 amino acids. The CDR3 DNA follows: TGTGCCAGCAGCCTCAGGGGCCCTTCGGGTGAAAAACTGTTTTTT. It codes for CASSLRGPSGEKLFF.

This chain uses TRBV6-1 with TRBJ2-7; 10 bases are a match to TRBD2. The CDR3 sequence is 15 residues long. From germline, CDR1 is MNHNS and CDR2 SASEGT. J lost 3 bases, V lost 5 bases, and 7 bases had no gene match. CDR3 nucleotides: TGTGCCAGCAGTTCATTAGCGGGAGGTCTCTACGAGCAGTACTTC. Residues: CASSSLAGGLYEQYF.

The rearrangement joins TRBV5-6 to TRBJ2-3; 9 bases fit TRBD2. This CDR3 is 15 amino acids long. Germline V gene sequence: CDR1 SGHDT, CDR2 YYEEEE. After removal of 0 bases from V and 4 bases from J, the junction contained 3 bases not matched to a gene. The CDR3 DNA reads TGTGCCAGCAGCTTGGTAGCGGGAGCCCCAGATACGCAGTATTTT. It specifies CASSLVAGAPDTQYF.

The chain combines TRBV11-2 with TRBJ2-2; the D gene is possibly TRBD1 (5 bases). The germline CDR1 and CDR2 sequences are SGHAT and FQNNGV. CDR3 length: 15 amino acids. V lost 3 bases and J 2 bases, leaving 10 bases between the germline ends. CDR3 sequence: CASSFLTANTGELFF. CDR3 nucleotides: TGTGCCAGCAGCTTTTTGACAGCCAACACCGGGGAGCTGTTTTTT.

This clone was seen a single time. V usage is TRBV29-1 and J usage is TRBJ1-2; D call uncertain. V was trimmed by 3 bases and J by 6 bases, leaving 17 bases between them. There are 14 residues in the CDR3. Germline-derived CDR1 and CDR2 are SQVTM and ANQGSEA. The CDR3 reads CSVDRGFEANGYTF. As DNA, the CDR3 is TGCAGCGTTGATAGAGGGTTTGAGGCTAATGGCTACACCTTC.

This clone was seen a few times. The chain combines TRBV6-5 with TRBJ2-7; 9 nucleotides line up with TRBD1. Per the germline V gene, CDR1 is MNHEY and CDR2 is SVGAGI. CDR3 length: 14 residues. V shed 5 bases, J shed 7 bases, and the junction held 9 bases outside the gene matches. The CDR3 region is CASSPTLTGGEQYF. As DNA, the CDR3 is TGTGCCAGCAGTCCAACTTTGACAGGGGGGGAGCAGTACTTC.